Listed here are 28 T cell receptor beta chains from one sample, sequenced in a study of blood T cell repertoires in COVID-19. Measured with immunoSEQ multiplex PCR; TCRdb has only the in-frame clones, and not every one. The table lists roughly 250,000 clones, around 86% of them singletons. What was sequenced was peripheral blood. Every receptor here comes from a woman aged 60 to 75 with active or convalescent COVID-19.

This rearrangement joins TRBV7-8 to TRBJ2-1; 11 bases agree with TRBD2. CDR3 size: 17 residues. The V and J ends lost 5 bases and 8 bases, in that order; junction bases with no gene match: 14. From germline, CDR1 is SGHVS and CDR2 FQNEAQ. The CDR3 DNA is TGTGCCAGCAGCCCTCCCCTAGCGGGGGGACCTCGAGATGAGCAGTTCTTC. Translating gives CASSPPLAGGPRDEQFF.

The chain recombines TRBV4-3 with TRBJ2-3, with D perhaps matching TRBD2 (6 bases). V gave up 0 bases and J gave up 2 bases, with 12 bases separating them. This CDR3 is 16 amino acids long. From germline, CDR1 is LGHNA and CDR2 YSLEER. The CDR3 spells CASSQDVGGDTDTQYF. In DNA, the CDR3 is TGCGCCAGCAGCCAAGATGTGGGGGGAGACACAGATACGCAGTATTTT.

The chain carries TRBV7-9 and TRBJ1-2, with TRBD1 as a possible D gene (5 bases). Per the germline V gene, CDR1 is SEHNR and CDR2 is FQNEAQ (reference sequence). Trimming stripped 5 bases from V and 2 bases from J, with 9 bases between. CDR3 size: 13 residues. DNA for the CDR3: TGTGCCAGCAGCCGGGGGAACAACTATGGCTACACCTTC. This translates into CASSRGNNYGYTF.

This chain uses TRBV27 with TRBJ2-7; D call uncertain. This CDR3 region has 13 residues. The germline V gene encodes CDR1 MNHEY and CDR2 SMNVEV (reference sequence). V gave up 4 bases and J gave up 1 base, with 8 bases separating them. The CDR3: CASSWSRSYEQYF. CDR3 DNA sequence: TGTGCCAGCAGTTGGAGTAGGTCCTACGAGCAGTACTTC.

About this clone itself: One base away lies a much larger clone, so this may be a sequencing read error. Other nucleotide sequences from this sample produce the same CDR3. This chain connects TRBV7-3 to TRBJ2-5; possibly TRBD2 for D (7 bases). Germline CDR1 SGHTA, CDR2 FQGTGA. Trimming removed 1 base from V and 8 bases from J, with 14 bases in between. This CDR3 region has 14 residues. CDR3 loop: CASSLSRGGGTQYF. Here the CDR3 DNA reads TGTGCCAGCAGCTTAAGTAGGGGCGGGGGCACCCAGTACTTC.

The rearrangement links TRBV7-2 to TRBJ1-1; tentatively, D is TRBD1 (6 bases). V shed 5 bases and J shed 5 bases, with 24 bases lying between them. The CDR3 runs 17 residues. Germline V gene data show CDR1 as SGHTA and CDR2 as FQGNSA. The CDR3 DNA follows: TGTGCCAGCAGCGTAGACGGGACACTCATTCGGGGAACTGAAGCTTTCTTT. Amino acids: CASSVDGTLIRGTEAFF.

The CDR3 bases are TGTGCCAGCAGTCCGCCTGGCCGCTCTGGAAACACCATATATTTT. It is translated as CASSPPGRSGNTIYF. V and J are TRBV7-9 and TRBJ1-3, with D hard to call. V dropped 6 bases and J dropped 0 bases, with 12 bases sitting between them. CDR1 SEHNR and CDR2 FQNEAQ come from the germline V gene (reference sequence). CDR3 length: 15 amino acids. Full variable domain (outside the CDR3, taken from reference TRBV7-9 and TRBJ1-3): DTGVSQNPRHKITKRGQNVTFRCDPISEHNRLYWYRQTLGQGPEFLTYFQNEAQLEKSRLLSDRFSAERPKGSFSTLEIQRTEQGDSAMYLCASSPPGRSGNTIYFGEGSWLTVV.

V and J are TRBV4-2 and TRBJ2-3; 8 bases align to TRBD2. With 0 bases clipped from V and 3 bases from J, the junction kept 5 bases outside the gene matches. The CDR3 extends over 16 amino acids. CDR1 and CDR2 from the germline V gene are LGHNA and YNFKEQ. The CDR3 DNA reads TGTGCCAGCAGCCAAGATAAAGCGGGGGTGACAGATACGCAGTATTTT. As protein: CASSQDKAGVTDTQYF.

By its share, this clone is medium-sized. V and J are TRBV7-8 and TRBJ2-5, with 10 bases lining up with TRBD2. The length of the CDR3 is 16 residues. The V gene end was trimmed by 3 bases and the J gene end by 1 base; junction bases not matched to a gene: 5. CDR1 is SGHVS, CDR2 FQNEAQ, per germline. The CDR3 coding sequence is TGTGCCAGCAGCTTCACTAGCGGGGCCTTCCAAGAGACCCAGTACTTC. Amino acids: CASSFTSGAFQETQYF.

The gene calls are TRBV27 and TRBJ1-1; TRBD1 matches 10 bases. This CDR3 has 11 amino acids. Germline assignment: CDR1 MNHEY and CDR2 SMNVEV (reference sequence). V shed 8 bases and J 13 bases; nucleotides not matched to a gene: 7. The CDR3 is CASGDRGLGFF. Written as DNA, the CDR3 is TGTGCCAGCGGTGACAGGGGGCTCGGTTTCTTT.

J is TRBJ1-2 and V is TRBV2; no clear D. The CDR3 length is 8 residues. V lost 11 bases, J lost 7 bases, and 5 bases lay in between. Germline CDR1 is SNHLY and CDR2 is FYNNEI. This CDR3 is CAGGGYTF. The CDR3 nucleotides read TGTGCCGGCGGTGGCTACACCTTC.

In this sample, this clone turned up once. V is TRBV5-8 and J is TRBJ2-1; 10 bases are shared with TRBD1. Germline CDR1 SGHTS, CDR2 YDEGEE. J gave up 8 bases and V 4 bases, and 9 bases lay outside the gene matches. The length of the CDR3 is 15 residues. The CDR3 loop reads CASSPPGQGSDEQFF. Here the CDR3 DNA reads TGTGCCAGCAGCCCCCCGGGACAGGGGTCCGATGAGCAGTTCTTC.

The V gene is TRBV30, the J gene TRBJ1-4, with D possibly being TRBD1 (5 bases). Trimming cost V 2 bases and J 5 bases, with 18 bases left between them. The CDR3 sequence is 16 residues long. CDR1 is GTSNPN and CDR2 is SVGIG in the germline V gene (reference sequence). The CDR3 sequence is CAWSLPIAGPNEKLFF. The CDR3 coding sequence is TGTGCCTGGAGTCTGCCGATAGCAGGGCCAAATGAAAAACTGTTTTTT.

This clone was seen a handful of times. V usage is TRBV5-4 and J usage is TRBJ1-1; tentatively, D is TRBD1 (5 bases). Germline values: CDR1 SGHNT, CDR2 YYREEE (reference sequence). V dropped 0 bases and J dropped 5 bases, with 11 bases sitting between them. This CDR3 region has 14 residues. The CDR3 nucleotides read TGTGCCAGCAGCTTGGATTGGGGGGGGACTGAAGCTTTCTTT. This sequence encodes CASSLDWGGTEAFF. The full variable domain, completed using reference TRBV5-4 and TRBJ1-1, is ETGVTQSPTHLIKTRGQQVTLRCSSQSGHNTVSWYQQALGQGPQFIFQYYREEENGRGNFPPRFSGLQFPNYSSELNVNALELDDSALYLCASSLDWGGTEAFFGQGTRLTVV.

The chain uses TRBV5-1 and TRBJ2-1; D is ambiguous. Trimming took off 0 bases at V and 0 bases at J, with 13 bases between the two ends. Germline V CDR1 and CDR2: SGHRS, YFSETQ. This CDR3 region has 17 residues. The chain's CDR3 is CASSLGPLVGSYNEQFF. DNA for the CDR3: TGCGCCAGCAGCTTGGGACCTCTAGTGGGCTCCTACAATGAGCAGTTCTTC. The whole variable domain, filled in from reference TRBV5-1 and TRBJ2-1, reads KAGVTQTPRYLIKTRGQQVTLSCSPISGHRSVSWYQQTPGQGLQFLFEYFSETQRNKGNFPGRFSGRQFSNSRSEMNVSTLELGDSALYLCASSLGPLVGSYNEQFFGPGTRLTVL.

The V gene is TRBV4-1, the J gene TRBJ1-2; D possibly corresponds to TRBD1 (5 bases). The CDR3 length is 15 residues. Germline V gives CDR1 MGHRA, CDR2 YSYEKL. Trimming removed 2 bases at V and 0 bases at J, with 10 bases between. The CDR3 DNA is TGCGCCAGCAGCCAAAACGGACAAGCTAACTATGGCTACACCTTC. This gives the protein CASSQNGQANYGYTF.

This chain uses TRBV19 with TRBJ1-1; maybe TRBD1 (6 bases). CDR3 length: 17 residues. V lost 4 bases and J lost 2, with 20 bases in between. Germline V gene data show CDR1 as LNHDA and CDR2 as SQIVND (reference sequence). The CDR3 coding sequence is TGTGCCAGTAGTAGAGGTACAGGGATCGCGGAAAACACTGAAGCTTTCTTT. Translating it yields CASSRGTGIAENTEAFF.

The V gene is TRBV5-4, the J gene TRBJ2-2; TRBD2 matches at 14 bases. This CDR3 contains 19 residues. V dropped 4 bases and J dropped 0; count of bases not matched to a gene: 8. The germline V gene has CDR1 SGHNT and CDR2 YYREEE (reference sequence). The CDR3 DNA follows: TGTGCCAGCAGCGGACTAGCGGGGGGCGCTAGACCGAACACCGGGGAGCTGTTTTTT. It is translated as CASSGLAGGARPNTGELFF.

The CDR3 here is CASSRSRDRGDTQYF. CDR3 in DNA: TGTGCCAGCAGCCGGTCCCGGGACAGGGGAGATACGCAGTATTTT. The V call is TRBV2, the J call TRBJ2-3; 10 bases are a match to TRBD1. From germline, CDR1 is SNHLY and CDR2 FYNNEI. The V segment lost 6 bases and the J segment 5 bases; nucleotides outside the gene matches: 8. The length of the CDR3 is 15 residues.

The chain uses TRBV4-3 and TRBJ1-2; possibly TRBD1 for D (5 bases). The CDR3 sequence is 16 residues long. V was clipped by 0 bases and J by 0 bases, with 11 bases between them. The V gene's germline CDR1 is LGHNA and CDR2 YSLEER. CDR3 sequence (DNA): TGCGCCAGCAGCCAAGATCTGGACACCGCTAACTATGGCTACACCTTC. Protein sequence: CASSQDLDTANYGYTF.

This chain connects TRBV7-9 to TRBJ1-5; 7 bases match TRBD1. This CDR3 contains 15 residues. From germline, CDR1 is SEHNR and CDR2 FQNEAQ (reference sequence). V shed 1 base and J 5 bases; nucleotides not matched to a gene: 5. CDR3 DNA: TGTGCCAGCAGCTTAGGTCCAGGGGGGCATCAGCCCCAGCATTTT. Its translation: CASSLGPGGHQPQHF.

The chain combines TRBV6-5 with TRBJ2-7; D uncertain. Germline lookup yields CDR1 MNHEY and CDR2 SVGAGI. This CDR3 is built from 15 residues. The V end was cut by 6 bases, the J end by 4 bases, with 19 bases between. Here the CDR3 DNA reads TGTGCCAGCAGGCCCGAGCCCCCGATGTGGTACGAGCAGTACTTC. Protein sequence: CASRPEPPMWYEQYF.

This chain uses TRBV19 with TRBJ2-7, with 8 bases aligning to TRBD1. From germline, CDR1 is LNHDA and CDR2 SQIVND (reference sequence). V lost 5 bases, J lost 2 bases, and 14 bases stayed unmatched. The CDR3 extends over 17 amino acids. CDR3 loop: CASSSRQGALWAYEQYF. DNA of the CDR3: TGTGCCAGTAGTTCCCGGCAGGGGGCCCTTTGGGCCTACGAGCAGTACTTC.

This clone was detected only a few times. The CDR3 sequence: CASSQVIQGIYGYTF. The CDR3 region has the DNA TGCGCCAGCAGCCAAGTCATCCAGGGGATCTATGGCTACACCTTC. The J gene is TRBJ1-2, the V gene TRBV4-1, with D perhaps TRBD1 (6 bases). This CDR3 contains 15 residues. The V end was cut by 1 base, the J end by 4 bases, with 13 bases between. CDR1 MGHRA and CDR2 YSYEKL come from the germline V gene.

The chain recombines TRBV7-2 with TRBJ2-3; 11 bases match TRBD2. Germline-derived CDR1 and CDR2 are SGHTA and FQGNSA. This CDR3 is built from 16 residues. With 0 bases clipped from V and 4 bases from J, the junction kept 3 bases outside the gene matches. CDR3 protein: CASSLATSGEPDTQYF. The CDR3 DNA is TGTGCCAGCAGCTTAGCGACTAGCGGGGAGCCAGATACGCAGTATTTT.

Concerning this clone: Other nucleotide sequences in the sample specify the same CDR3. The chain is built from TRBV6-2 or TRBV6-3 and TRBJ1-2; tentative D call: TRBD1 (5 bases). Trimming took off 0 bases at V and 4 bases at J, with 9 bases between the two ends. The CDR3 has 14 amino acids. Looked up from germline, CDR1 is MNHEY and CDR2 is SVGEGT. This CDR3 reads CASSYSQGSYGYTF. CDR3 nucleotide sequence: TGTGCCAGCAGTTACTCCCAGGGAAGCTATGGCTACACCTTC.

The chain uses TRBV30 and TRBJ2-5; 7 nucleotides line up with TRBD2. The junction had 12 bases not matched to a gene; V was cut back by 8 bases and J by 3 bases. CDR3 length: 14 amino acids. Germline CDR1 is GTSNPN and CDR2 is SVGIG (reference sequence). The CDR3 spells CAAGYLGGEETQYF. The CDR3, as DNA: TGTGCCGCCGGGTACCTGGGGGGGGAAGAGACCCAGTACTTC.

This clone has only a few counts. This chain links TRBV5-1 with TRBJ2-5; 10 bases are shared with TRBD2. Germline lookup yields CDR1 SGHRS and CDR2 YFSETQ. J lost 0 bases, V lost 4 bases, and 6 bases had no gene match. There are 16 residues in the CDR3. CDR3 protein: CASSASAGGNQETQYF. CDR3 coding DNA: TGCGCCAGCAGCGCCTCAGCGGGGGGGAACCAAGAGACCCAGTACTTC. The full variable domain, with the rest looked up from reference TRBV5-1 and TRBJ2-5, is KAGVTQTPRYLIKTRGQQVTLSCSPISGHRSVSWYQQTPGQGLQFLFEYFSETQRNKGNFPGRFSGRQFSNSRSEMNVSTLELGDSALYLCASSASAGGNQETQYFGPGTRLLVL.